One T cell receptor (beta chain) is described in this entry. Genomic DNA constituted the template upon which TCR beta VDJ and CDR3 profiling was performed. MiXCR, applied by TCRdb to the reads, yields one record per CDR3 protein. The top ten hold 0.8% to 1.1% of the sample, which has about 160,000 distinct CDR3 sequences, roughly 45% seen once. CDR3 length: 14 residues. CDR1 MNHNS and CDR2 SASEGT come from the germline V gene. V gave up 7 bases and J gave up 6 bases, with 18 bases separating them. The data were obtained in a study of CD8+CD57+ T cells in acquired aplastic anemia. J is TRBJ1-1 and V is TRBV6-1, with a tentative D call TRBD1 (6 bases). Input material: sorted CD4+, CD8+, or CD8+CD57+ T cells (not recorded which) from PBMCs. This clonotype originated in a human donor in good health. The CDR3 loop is CASIVSSGGPEAFF. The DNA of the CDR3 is TGTGCCAGCATTGTATCGTCCGGGGGGCCTGAAGCTTTCTTT.